This T cell receptor (beta chain) is from a study of T-cell reconstitution after alpha-beta-depleted transplantation in children. The study, taken as a whole, reports: T-cell counts and diversity were attributed mostly to newly produced T cells one year after transplant.

As to this clonotype: Antigen specificity is unknown.

TCRbeta library preparation incorporated unique molecular identifiers. Using its own MiXCR run on the PCR reads, TCRdb lists one record per CDR3 protein. The sample has hundreds of thousands of distinct CDR3 sequences; 9.5% to 13% are singletons. The sample consisted of PBMCs, taken before TCRalphabeta/CD19-depleted stem cell transplant. This receptor was identified in a boy younger than two with acute myeloid leukemia, due to receive a stem cell transplant.

The DNA for the CDR3 is TGTGCCAGCAGCTTAGTGTCTAGCGGGAGCCTGGATACGCAGTATTTT. Protein: CASSLVSSGSLDTQYF. This sequence joins TRBV7-6 and TRBJ2-3; 10 bases align to TRBD2. The ends lost 1 base at V and 6 bases at J; junction bases unmatched: 7. The germline gives CDR1 SGHVS, CDR2 FNYEAQ. This CDR3 comprises 16 residues.